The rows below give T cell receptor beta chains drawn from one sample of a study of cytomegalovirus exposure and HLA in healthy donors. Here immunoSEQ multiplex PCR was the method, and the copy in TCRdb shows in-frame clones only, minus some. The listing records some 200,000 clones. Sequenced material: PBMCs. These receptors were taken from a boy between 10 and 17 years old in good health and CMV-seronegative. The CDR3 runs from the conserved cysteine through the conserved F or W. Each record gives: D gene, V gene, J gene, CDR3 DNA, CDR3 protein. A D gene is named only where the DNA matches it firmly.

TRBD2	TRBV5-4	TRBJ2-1	TGTGCCAGCAGCTTGATTGGAGCGGGGAGGCACAATGAGCAGTTCTTC	CASSLIGAGRHNEQFF
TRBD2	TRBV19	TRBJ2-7	TGTGCCAGTCAGGGCGGCGGGGGGGACTACGAGCAGTACTTC	CASQGGGGDYEQYF
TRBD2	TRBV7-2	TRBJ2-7	TGTGCCAGCAGCTTAACCGGGACTAACTACGAGCAGTACTTC	CASSLTGTNYEQYF
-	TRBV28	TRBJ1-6	TGTGCCAGCAAAAGGACAGACAAGGGATCACCCCTCCACTTT	CASKRTDKGSPLHF
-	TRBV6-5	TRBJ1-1	TGTGCCAGCAGTTACTCGCAGGCGCCGTTGAACACTGAAGCTTTCTTT	CASSYSQAPLNTEAFF
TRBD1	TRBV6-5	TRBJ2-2	TGTGCCAGCAGTTTTCTCCCGGGACAGGGAACCGGGGAGCTGTTTTTT	CASSFLPGQGTGELFF
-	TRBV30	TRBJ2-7	TGTGCCTGGAGTGGCCTAGGCAGGGCATGGTCTTCGAACTACGAGCAGTACTTC	CAWSGLGRAWSSNYEQYF
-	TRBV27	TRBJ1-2	TGTGCCAGCAGTCCAACGGGCGTGCGGACATATGGCTACACCTTC	CASSPTGVRTYGYTF
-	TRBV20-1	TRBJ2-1	TGCAGTGCTGACACATACAATGAGCAGTTCTTC	CSADTYNEQFF
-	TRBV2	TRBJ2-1	TGTGCCAGCAGTACCTCCAGGGGTGAGCAGTTCTTC	CASSTSRGEQFF
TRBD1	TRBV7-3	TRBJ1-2	TGTGCCAGCAGCTCTACAGGGGTCGAGTCCTACACCTTC	CASSSTGVESYTF
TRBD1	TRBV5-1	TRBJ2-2	TGCGCCAGCAGCTCCTCTTTGACAGGGGCCGGGGAGCTGTTTTTT	CASSSSLTGAGELFF
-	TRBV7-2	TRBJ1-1	TGTGCCAGCAGCTTACCAGAGAACACTGAAGCTTTCTTT	CASSLPENTEAFF
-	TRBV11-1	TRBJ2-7	TGTGCCAGCAGCTTAGAACAGAAAAGGGAGCAGTACTTC	CASSLEQKREQYF
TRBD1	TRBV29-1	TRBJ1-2	TGCAGCGTTGAGGACAGGGACTATGGCTACACCTTC	CSVEDRDYGYTF
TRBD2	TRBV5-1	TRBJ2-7	TGCGCCAGCAGCACGTTAGCGGGAAGCTCCTACGAGCAGTACTTC	CASSTLAGSSYEQYF
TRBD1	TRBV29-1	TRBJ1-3	TGCAGCGGAACTAGTGGACAGGGAGGAAACACCATATATTTT	CSGTSGQGGNTIYF
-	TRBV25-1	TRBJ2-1	TGTGCCAGCAGTGAGGGAGCAAAGGGCGAGCAGTTCTTC	CASSEGAKGEQFF
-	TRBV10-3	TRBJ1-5	TGTGCCATCAGTGAGGTCCCAGGGATGGGTCAGCCCCAGCATTTT	CAISEVPGMGQPQHF
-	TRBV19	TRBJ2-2	TGTGCCAGTAGTTCGGTTGGCGGGGAGCTGTTTTTT	CASSSVGGELFF
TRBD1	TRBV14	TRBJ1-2	TGTGCCAGCAGCCAAGGGACAGGGGGGGGTTCCTATGGCTACACCTTC	CASSQGTGGGSYGYTF
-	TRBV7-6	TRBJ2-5	TGTGCCAGCAGCTCTGCCTGGACAAGGGGCGAGACCCAGTACTTC	CASSSAWTRGETQYF
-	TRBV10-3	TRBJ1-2	TGTGCCATCAGGGGAGGGTCAAACTATGGCTACACCTTC	CAIRGGSNYGYTF
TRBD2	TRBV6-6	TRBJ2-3	TGTGCCAGCAGTTCCGGACTAGCGGGGCGCACAGATACGCAGTATTTT	CASSSGLAGRTDTQYF
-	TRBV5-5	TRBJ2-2	TGTGCCAGCAGCTCTATGACAGCGAACACCGGGGAGCTGTTTTTT	CASSSMTANTGELFF
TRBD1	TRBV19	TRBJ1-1	TGTGCCAGTAGTATGACAGGGGTGGTCACTGAAGCTTTCTTT	CASSMTGVVTEAFF
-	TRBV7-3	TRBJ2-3	TGTGCCAGCAGCTCCAATTCACAGCCAGATACGCAGTATTTT	CASSSNSQPDTQYF
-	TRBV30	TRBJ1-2	TGTGCCTGGAGTCTCCGAATGACAGGTTTCTATGGCTACACCTTC	CAWSLRMTGFYGYTF
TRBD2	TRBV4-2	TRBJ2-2	TGTGCCAGCAGCCAAGTGGGACGGGGGGGGACCGGGGAGCTGTTTTTT	CASSQVGRGGTGELFF
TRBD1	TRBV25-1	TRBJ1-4	TGTGCCAGCAGTGAATTGGGACAGGGAGACGAAAAACTGTTTTTT	CASSELGQGDEKLFF
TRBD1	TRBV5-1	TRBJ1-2	TGCGCCAGCAGCTGGACAGGGATTTTAGAAGATGGCTACACCTTC	CASSWTGILEDGYTF
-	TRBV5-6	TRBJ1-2	TGTGCCAGCAGCCCAGGATTGGAACGGACTAACTATGGCTACACCTTC	CASSPGLERTNYGYTF
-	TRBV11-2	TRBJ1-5	TGTGCCAGCAGCTTAGGTCCCGTCGCGAATCAGCCCCAGCATTTT	CASSLGPVANQPQHF
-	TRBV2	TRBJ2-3	TGTGCCAGCAGTGGTTTAGCAGATACGCAGTATTTT	CASSGLADTQYF
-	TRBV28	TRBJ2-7	TGTGCTTCATTAAATACGGGTGCCTACGAGCAGTACTTC	CASLNTGAYEQYF
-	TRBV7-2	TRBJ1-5	TGTGCCAGCAGCCCGGACAGACTTTTTAATCAGCCCCAGCATTTT	CASSPDRLFNQPQHF
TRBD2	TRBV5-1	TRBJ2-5	TGCGCCAGCAGCTCCGGTTGGACTAGCGGGGGTCAAGAGACCCAGTACTTC	CASSSGWTSGGQETQYF